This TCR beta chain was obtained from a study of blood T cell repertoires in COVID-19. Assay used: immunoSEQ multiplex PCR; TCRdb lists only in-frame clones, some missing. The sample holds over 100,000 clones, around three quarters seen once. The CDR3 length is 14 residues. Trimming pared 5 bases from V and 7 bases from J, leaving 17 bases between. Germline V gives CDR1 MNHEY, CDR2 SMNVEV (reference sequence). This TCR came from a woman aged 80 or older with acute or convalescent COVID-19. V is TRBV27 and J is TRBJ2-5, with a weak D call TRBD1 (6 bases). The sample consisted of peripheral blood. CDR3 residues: CASSITGNLATQYF. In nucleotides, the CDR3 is TGTGCCAGCAGTATCACAGGGAACCTCGCGACCCAGTACTTC.